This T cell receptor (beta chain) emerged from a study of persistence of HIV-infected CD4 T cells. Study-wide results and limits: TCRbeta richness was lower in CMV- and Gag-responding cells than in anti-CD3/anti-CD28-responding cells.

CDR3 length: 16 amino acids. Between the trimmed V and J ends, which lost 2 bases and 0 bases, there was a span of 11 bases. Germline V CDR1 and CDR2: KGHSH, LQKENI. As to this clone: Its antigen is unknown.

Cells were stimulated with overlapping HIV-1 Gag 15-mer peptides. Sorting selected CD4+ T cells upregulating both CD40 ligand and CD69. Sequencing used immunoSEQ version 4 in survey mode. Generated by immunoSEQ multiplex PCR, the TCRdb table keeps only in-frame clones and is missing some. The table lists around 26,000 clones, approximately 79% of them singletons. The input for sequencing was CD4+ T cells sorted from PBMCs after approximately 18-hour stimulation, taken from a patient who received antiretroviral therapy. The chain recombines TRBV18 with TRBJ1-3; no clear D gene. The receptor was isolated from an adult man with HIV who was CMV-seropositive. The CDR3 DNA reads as TGTGCCAGCTCACCAGCACAGACCGGCTCTGGAAACACCATATATTTT. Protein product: CASSPAQTGSGNTIYF.